The rows below give T cell receptor beta chains drawn from one sample of a study of identifying expanded T cells in peripheral blood. Sequenced by immunoSEQ multiplex PCR; TCRdb stores in-frame clones only, minus some. The table lists about 94,000 clones, approximately 91% of them singletons, with approximately 5.3% in the top ten. The sequenced sample consisted of blood. Every receptor here comes from a person between 18 and 75 years old in good health. CDR3s leave out the opening cysteine and the closing phenylalanine or tryptophan. A D gene is named only where the DNA matches it firmly.

J,V,D,CDR3
TRBJ2-1,TRBV5-6,TRBD2,ASGTGLGMNEQF
TRBJ2-1,TRBV6-6,TRBD2,ASSYGGGTYNEQF
TRBJ1-4,TRBV7-9,TRBD1,ASSRSGDSSNEKLF
TRBJ2-7,TRBV11-2,NA,ASSFTSSEQY
TRBJ2-1,TRBV11-3,NA,ASSSMGRSYNEQF
TRBJ1-2,TRBV9,NA,ASSGEVVGDYGYT
TRBJ1-6,TRBV2,NA,ASMPGKSSYNSPLH
TRBJ2-5,TRBV20-1,NA,SAGGTQY
TRBJ2-1,TRBV5-1,TRBD2,ASGLAGGGEQF
TRBJ2-5,TRBV6-6,NA,ASSWTDAQETQY
TRBJ1-2,TRBV28,TRBD1,ASSLPTQGASH
TRBJ2-7,TRBV10-3,NA,AIGPSYEQY
TRBJ2-1,TRBV7-6,TRBD2,ASSLEAGGVYNEQF
TRBJ1-5,TRBV7-2,NA,ASSSGVRYNQPQH
TRBJ2-1,TRBV7-2,NA,ASSYPGTVLEQF
TRBJ2-7,TRBV27,NA,ASSLAGAIYEQY
TRBJ1-5,TRBV9,NA,ASSIGPEGQPQH
TRBJ2-7,TRBV30,NA,AWGLQGLTSYEQY
TRBJ2-5,TRBV6-1,NA,ASISPDQETQY
TRBJ1-1,TRBV5-1,TRBD1,ASSFRPGQPPNTEAF
TRBJ1-1,TRBV5-1,NA,ASGRLNTEATEAF
TRBJ1-2,TRBV15,NA,ATSINRASNYGYT
TRBJ1-2,TRBV5-4,NA,ASSLWGGEGYT
TRBJ1-2,TRBV7-3,NA,ASSLSPSRGYT
TRBJ1-4,TRBV2,TRBD1,ASSEARQGSTNEKLF
TRBJ2-3,TRBV11-3,TRBD1,ASSLTGESSTDTQY
TRBJ2-7,TRBV14,NA,ASSQFIGTAPYEQY
TRBJ2-3,TRBV2,TRBD2,ASSWGLGDTQY
TRBJ2-7,TRBV5-1,NA,ASSLASGDSYEQY
TRBJ2-7,TRBV6-5,NA,ASTAGTRGEQY
TRBJ2-7,TRBV7-7,TRBD1,ASSPKTGFSYEQY
TRBJ1-1,TRBV11-3,NA,ASSLYQREAF
TRBJ2-7,TRBV7-6,TRBD1,ASSLAMGTGSYEQY
TRBJ1-1,TRBV13,NA,ASSFGRNTEAF
TRBJ1-4,TRBV14,NA,ASSPGEKLF
TRBJ1-1,TRBV30,NA,AWSRVHTEAF
TRBJ1-6,TRBV27,TRBD1,ASRRTGSSSYNSPLH
TRBJ2-7,TRBV7-9,NA,ASSLSTPWSGLHEQY
TRBJ1-2,TRBV2,TRBD1,ASSEALRDRPFYGYT
TRBJ2-7,TRBV4-2,TRBD2,ASSQDSGGTPYEQY
TRBJ1-5,TRBV7-8,TRBD1,ASSALTGTGVNQPQH